This TCR beta chain was observed in a study of OX40 agonist ivuxolimab in advanced cancers. Study in general: With ivuxolimab, an agonistic anti-OX40 (CD134) antibody, patients were treated. People in dose escalation had one of these cancers: hepatocellular carcinoma, melanoma, renal cell or head and neck cancer. Partial responses occurred in three patients (one hepatocellular carcinoma, two cutaneous melanoma).

Some clones are missing from TCRdb's copy, which holds only in-frame ones; the method was immunoSEQ multiplex PCR. Found here are tens of thousands of clones, about 81% of them singletons; the top ten hold 1.1%. In its sample, this clone was seen once. Its antigen remains unidentified. Study-level findings and limits: Nonresponders included some who also had low normalized T-cell clonal expansion.

This CDR3 spans 14 amino acids. With V trimmed by 4 bases and J by 1 base, 5 bases remained unmatched. The V gene's germline CDR1 is SGHNT and CDR2 YYREEE (reference sequence). This clonotype originated in an adult with an advanced solid tumor such as melanoma, head and neck, liver or kidney cancer. The chain employs TRBV5-4 and TRBJ2-7, with 7 bases matching TRBD1. This material consisted of CD4+ or CD8+ T cells sorted from blood, taken in a trial of the OX40 agonist ivuxolimab. The chain's CDR3 is CASSPGGTSYEQYF. The CDR3 DNA reads as TGTGCCAGCAGCCCAGGGGGTACATCCTACGAGCAGTACTTC.